These 9 T cell receptor beta chains came from one sample sequenced in a study of cytotoxic CD8 clonotypes in ibrutinib-treated CLL (dated by TCRdb to the early 2020s). The protocol used for the library was the immunoSEQ multiplex PCR assay. In TCRdb, the immuneACCESS table is reduced to in-frame sequences with V and J assigned. These tables do not hold every clone; where another copy was compared, an unresolved V gene accounts for under half, and the others remain unexplained. Recorded for this sample are approximately 130,000 clones; 80% to 85% of them occurred a single time. The ten largest clones capture about 3.5% of the sample. What this sample's time point label stands for: roughly 2 years on ibrutinib. This sample comprised PBMCs, obtained after 24 months of ibrutinib treatment. These receptors were obtained from a human donor with chronic lymphocytic leukemia.

V gene TRBV9 combines with J gene TRBJ2-3; D is unclear. V was pared by 2 bases and J by 2 bases, with 9 bases between. The CDR3 length is 14 residues. CDR1 and CDR2 from the germline V gene are SGDLS and YYNGEE. CDR3 sequence reads: CASSVGAATDTQYF. Written as DNA, the CDR3 is TGTGCCAGCAGCGTTGGTGCGGCCACAGATACGCAGTATTTT. Variable domain in full (rest from reference TRBV9 and TRBJ2-3): DSGVTQTPKHLITATGQRVTLRCSPRSGDLSVYWYQQSLDQGLQFLIQYYNGEERAKGNILERFSAQQFPDLHSELNLSSLELGDSALYFCASSVGAATDTQYFGPGTRLTVL.

V gene TRBV18 combines with J gene TRBJ1-2; no clear D gene. This CDR3 contains 14 residues. V lost 0 bases and J 4 bases, leaving 9 bases between the germline ends. CDR1 is KGHSH and CDR2 is LQKENI in the germline V gene. CDR3 coding DNA: TGTGCCAGCTCACCACCCGGCATGAGCTATGGCTACACCTTC. It translates to CASSPPGMSYGYTF. Full variable domain (rest looked up from reference TRBV18 and TRBJ1-2): NAGVMQNPRHLVRRRGQEARLRCSPMKGHSHVYWYRQLPEEGLKFMVYLQKENIIDESGMPKERFSAEFPKEGPSILRIQQVVRGDSAAYFCASSPPGMSYGYTFGSGTRLTVV.

This clone appeared a single time. The chain employs TRBV19 and TRBJ1-4; D gene unclear. The CDR3 is 14 residues long. V was pared by 3 bases and J by 0 bases, with 5 bases between. CDR1 and CDR2 from the germline V gene are LNHDA and SQIVND (reference sequence). CDR3 DNA: TGTGCCAGTAGTATTCGGGCAACTAATGAAAAACTGTTTTTT. Protein sequence: CASSIRATNEKLFF.

This chain connects TRBV7-2 to TRBJ1-1; D is uncertain. Germline V gene lookup returns CDR1 SGHTA and CDR2 FQGNSA. V lost 5 bases to trimming and J lost 0 bases, with 10 bases between them. This CDR3 has 14 amino acids. The CDR3 is CASSPIGMNTEAFF. DNA for the CDR3: TGTGCCAGCAGCCCAATAGGGATGAACACTGAAGCTTTCTTT.

The J gene is TRBJ2-2, the V gene TRBV7-6, with 12 bases identical to TRBD2. Germline V gene lookup returns CDR1 SGHVS and CDR2 FNYEAQ. The CDR3 is 18 residues long. With V trimmed by 1 base and J by 4 bases, 7 bases remained unmatched. As DNA, the CDR3 is TGTGCCAGCAGCTTAGTTCTAGCGGGGGGGACGAGCACCGGGGAGCTGTTTTTT. The encoded protein is CASSLVLAGGTSTGELFF.

The J gene is TRBJ1-6, the V gene TRBV6-5, with D possibly being TRBD1 (6 bases). The CDR3 is 16 residues long. Germline V gene lookup returns CDR1 MNHEY and CDR2 SVGAGI. The ends were cut back, 2 bases at V and 8 bases at J, with 16 bases in the middle. CDR3 nucleotide sequence: TGTGCCAGCAGTTACCGTCGCCCCGGGGGGCATTCACCCCTCCACTTT. Its protein product is CASSYRRPGGHSPLHF.

The V gene is TRBV10-2, the J gene TRBJ1-1; no definite D call. Per the germline V gene, CDR1 is WSHSY and CDR2 is SAAADI. The germline V and J ends were trimmed by 6 bases and 5 bases, with 16 bases remaining between them. The CDR3 spans 14 residues. The CDR3 here is CASSPIGGSTEAFF. The CDR3 nucleotides are TGCGCCAGCAGCCCAATTGGAGGATCGACTGAAGCTTTCTTT.

This clone came up a few times. The V call is TRBV28, the J call TRBJ1-2; D remains unclear. Germline V gives CDR1 MDHEN, CDR2 SYDVKM. Trimming removed 3 bases at V and 7 bases at J, with 12 bases between. CDR3 size: 13 residues. The CDR3 DNA follows: TGTGCCAGCAGTTTGAGTCAGATTGTTGGCTACACCTTC. Protein sequence: CASSLSQIVGYTF.

The rearrangement joins TRBV4-3 to TRBJ1-1, with D tentatively TRBD1 (6 bases). With 0 bases removed from V and 4 bases from J, the gap between germline ends came to 18 bases. This CDR3 spans 17 amino acids. CDR1 and CDR2 from the germline V gene are LGHNA and YSLEER. The CDR3 coding sequence is TGCGCCAGCAGCCAAGAAGTTGTACAGGGCGGCGGCACTGAAGCTTTCTTT. Protein: CASSQEVVQGGGTEAFF.